Below are 23 T cell receptor beta chains sequenced from a single sample in a study of T cell responses to AZD1222 COVID-19 vaccine. Profiled with immunoSEQ multiplex PCR; TCRdb holds only in-frame clones, not every one. The sample holds roughly 96,000 clones; almost 90% are singletons and the top ten take 20% to 30%. The sample here was peripheral blood, taken on day 0 of AZD1222 vaccination. Receptor source: an adult in good health.

The V call is TRBV19, the J call TRBJ2-3; 9 nucleotides agree with TRBD2. Germline CDR1 reads LNHDA; CDR2 reads SQIVND (reference sequence). J gave up 2 bases and V 6 bases, and 9 bases lay outside the gene matches. CDR3 length: 16 amino acids. The CDR3 nucleotides read TGTGCCAGTAGCAGGAGCACTAGCGGGCTCACAGATACGCAGTATTTT. Amino acid sequence: CASSRSTSGLTDTQYF.

V gene TRBV7-2 combines with J gene TRBJ2-2; possible D gene TRBD2, 7 bases. V gave up 0 bases and J gave up 5 bases, with 16 bases separating them. Germline V gene data show CDR1 as SGHTA and CDR2 as FQGNSA. This CDR3 is 17 amino acids long. The CDR3 coding sequence is TGTGCCAGCAGCTTAGCGTTCAGAGGGAGGGGGACCGGGGAGCTGTTTTTT. This encodes CASSLAFRGRGTGELFF.

The V and J genes are TRBV18 and TRBJ1-3, with 7 bases lining up with TRBD1. V shed 6 bases, J shed 7 bases, and the junction held 12 bases outside the gene matches. CDR1 is KGHSH, CDR2 LQKENI, per germline. This CDR3 comprises 15 residues. CDR3 nucleotide sequence: TGTGCCAGCTCCCCATTCGACAGGGCAGCTAACACCATATATTTT. It codes for CASSPFDRAANTIYF.

Here the CDR3 reads CASSLLGPGQYF. The CDR3 DNA reads as TGTGCCAGCAGTTTACTTGGGCCGGGACAGTACTTC. The gene calls are TRBV12-3 or TRBV12-4 and TRBJ2-4, with D maybe TRBD2 (5 bases). There are 12 residues in the CDR3. The V end was cut by 2 bases, the J end by 13 bases, with 12 bases between.

Remarks on this clone: The sample has other DNA sequences that encode this CDR3 too. The chain joins TRBV19 to TRBJ1-4, with TRBD1 matching 10 bases. This CDR3 region has 14 residues. Germline V gives CDR1 LNHDA, CDR2 SQIVND (reference sequence). With 7 bases clipped from V and 5 bases from J, the junction kept 4 bases outside the gene matches. The CDR3 here is CASTRQGANEKLFF. The CDR3 region has the DNA TGTGCCAGTACCCGACAGGGGGCGAATGAAAAACTGTTTTTT. The whole variable domain, filled in from reference TRBV19 and TRBJ1-4, reads DGGITQSPKYLFRKEGQNVTLSCEQNLNHDAMYWYRQDPGQGLRLIYYSQIVNDFQKGDIAEGYSVSREKKESFPLTVTSAQKNPTAFYLCASTRQGANEKLFFGSGTQLSVL.

The chain recombines TRBV2 with TRBJ2-5; D is uncertain. The CDR3 is made up of 11 amino acids. In germline, CDR1 is SNHLY, CDR2 FYNNEI. V was shortened by 7 bases and J by 4 bases, with 7 bases between the two germline ends. This chain's CDR3 is CASNLLETQYF. The CDR3 DNA follows: TGTGCCAGCAACCTACTAGAGACCCAGTACTTC.

This clone has just a few counts. CDR3 sequence: CASRQGDRGQYF. The CDR3 DNA follows: TGTGCCAGCAGGCAGGGGGACAGGGGGCAGTACTTC. The J gene is TRBJ2-7, the V gene TRBV6-5; the match to TRBD1 covers 10 bases. V lost 6 bases, J lost 9 bases, and 5 bases stayed unmatched. Germline V CDR1 and CDR2: MNHEY, SVGAGI. There are 12 residues in the CDR3.

This clone was seen only a few times. The rearrangement uses TRBV5-1 and TRBJ2-1, with 9 bases matching TRBD2. The CDR3 extends over 16 amino acids. In germline, CDR1 is SGHRS, CDR2 YFSETQ. The V gene end was trimmed by 5 bases and the J gene end by 3 bases; junction bases not matched to a gene: 9. The CDR3 DNA is TGCGCCAGCAGAGCTGTCCGACTAGCGGTCTACAATGAGCAGTTCTTC. This translates into CASRAVRLAVYNEQFF.

The chain recombines TRBV28 with TRBJ2-7; the D is unclear. V was pared by 7 bases and J by 6 bases, with 16 bases between. Germline loops: CDR1 MDHEN, CDR2 SYDVKM. The CDR3 covers 13 residues. As DNA, the CDR3 is TGTGCCAGCACCCCAAGTTGGGCAAGCGAGCAGTACTTC. This translates into CASTPSWASEQYF.

This chain connects TRBV7-2 to TRBJ2-7, with 8 positions matching TRBD1. CDR3 length equals 15 residues. V was pared by 5 bases and J by 1 base, with 7 bases of the junction left unmatched. CDR1 and CDR2 (germline): SGHTA, FQGNSA. CDR3 coding DNA: TGTGCCAGCAGCCCAGACAGGGGACGGTCCTACGAGCAGTACTTC. This gives the protein CASSPDRGRSYEQYF.

The gene calls are TRBV7-2 and TRBJ2-7, with 9 bases identical to TRBD2. The CDR3 is 15 residues long. V was clipped by 5 bases and J by 3 bases; unmatched bases: 8. Per the germline V gene, CDR1 is SGHTA and CDR2 is FQGNSA. The CDR3 sequence is CASSVSGRTDYEQYF. The CDR3 DNA follows: TGTGCCAGCAGCGTTAGCGGGAGAACGGACTACGAGCAGTACTTC.

The chain joins TRBV10-3 to TRBJ2-1; 10 bases agree with TRBD2. V trimming: 6 bases; J trimming: 5 bases; junction bases outside the gene matches: 10. There are 16 residues in the CDR3. Germline loops: CDR1 ENHRY, CDR2 SYGVKD. DNA of the CDR3: TGTGCCATCAGGCGAGGTGGGACTAGCGTAGACAATGAGCAGTTCTTC. This codes for CAIRRGGTSVDNEQFF.

The V call is TRBV3-1 (or the pseudogene TRBV3-2), the J call TRBJ2-1; a weak D match, TRBD2 (6 bases). The CDR3 runs 15 residues. Per the germline V gene, CDR1 is LGHDT and CDR2 is YNNKEL (reference sequence). Trimming took 4 bases from V and 0 from J, leaving 10 bases between them. The CDR3 reads CASSPSAGSYNEQFF. Here the CDR3 DNA reads TGTGCCAGCAGCCCTAGCGCTGGCTCCTACAATGAGCAGTTCTTC.

The rearrangement uses TRBV7-9 and TRBJ1-2; D is undetermined. Trimming pared 0 bases from V and 6 bases from J, leaving 2 bases between. The CDR3 has 11 residues. The germline V gene encodes CDR1 SEHNR and CDR2 FQNEAQ (reference sequence). The CDR3 reads CASSLADGYTF. The CDR3 DNA follows: TGTGCCAGCAGCTTAGCTGATGGCTACACCTTC.

The chain employs TRBV5-5 and TRBJ1-4; D is unresolved. Trimming cost V 8 bases and J 5 bases, with 16 bases left between them. The germline V gene encodes CDR1 SGHKS and CDR2 YYEKEE (reference sequence). The CDR3 totals 14 residues. The CDR3 reads CASHVGWGNEKLFF. CDR3 bases: TGTGCCAGTCACGTGGGGTGGGGAAATGAAAAACTGTTTTTT. Full variable domain (missing parts from reference TRBV5-5 and TRBJ1-4): DAGVTQSPTHLIKTRGQQVTLRCSPISGHKSVSWYQQVLGQGPQFIFQYYEKEERGRGNFPDRFSARQFPNYSSELNVNALLLGDSALYLCASHVGWGNEKLFFGSGTQLSVL.

V and J are TRBV10-3 and TRBJ2-7; 8 bases fit TRBD2. Germline V gene data show CDR1 as ENHRY and CDR2 as SYGVKD. J was trimmed by 6 bases and V by 6 bases; bases with no gene match: 7. The CDR3 is made up of 13 amino acids. CDR3 region: CAISLAREGEQYF. DNA of the CDR3: TGTGCCATCAGCCTCGCACGGGAGGGCGAGCAGTACTTC.

The chain combines TRBV7-9 with TRBJ1-4; TRBD1 is a possible D gene (5 bases). The V end was cut by 7 bases, the J end by 5 bases, with 11 bases between. CDR1 and CDR2 from the germline V gene are SEHNR and FQNEAQ (reference sequence). This CDR3 spans 13 amino acids. The CDR3 DNA reads TGTGCCAGCACCGACCGGGGGAATGAAAAACTGTTTTTT. Translating it yields CASTDRGNEKLFF. The variable domain in full, with the rest retrieved from reference TRBV7-9 and TRBJ1-4, is DTGVSQNPRHKITKRGQNVTFRCDPISEHNRLYWYRQTLGQGPEFLTYFQNEAQLEKSRLLSDRFSAERPKGSFSTLEIQRTEQGDSAMYLCASTDRGNEKLFFGSGTQLSVL.

The chain uses TRBV4-1 and TRBJ2-3; D is unresolved. V was shortened by 4 bases and J by 1 base, with 12 bases between the two germline ends. CDR3 size: 15 residues. Germline V lookup: CDR1 MGHRA, CDR2 YSYEKL. CDR3 in amino acids: CASSLGHGGTDTQYF. The DNA of the CDR3 is TGCGCCAGCAGCCTCGGGCATGGCGGCACAGATACGCAGTATTTT.

This clone was seen just once. This chain connects TRBV7-9 to TRBJ2-3, with D possibly being TRBD1 or TRBD2 (6 bases each). Germline loops: CDR1 SEHNR, CDR2 FQNEAQ (reference sequence). This CDR3 contains 17 residues. V was trimmed by 5 bases and J by 0 bases, leaving 18 bases between them. CDR3 in DNA: TGTGCCAGCAGCCCTAGGCCGAGGGGGGTCAGCACAGATACGCAGTATTTT. Amino acid sequence: CASSPRPRGVSTDTQYF. The whole variable domain, remainder taken from reference TRBV7-9 and TRBJ2-3, is DTGVSQNPRHKITKRGQNVTFRCDPISEHNRLYWYRQTLGQGPEFLTYFQNEAQLEKSRLLSDRFSAERPKGSFSTLEIQRTEQGDSAMYLCASSPRPRGVSTDTQYFGPGTRLTVL.

The V call is TRBV10-3, the J call TRBJ1-1; TRBD1 is a possible D gene (5 bases). Germline CDR1 ENHRY, CDR2 SYGVKD. Trimming pared 0 bases from V and 4 bases from J, leaving 12 bases between. The CDR3 covers 15 residues. CDR3 region: CAISESGGRGTEAFF. CDR3 DNA sequence: TGTGCCATCAGTGAGTCGGGAGGGAGGGGCACTGAAGCTTTCTTT.

This chain links TRBV6-5 with TRBJ2-3; maybe TRBD1 (5 bases). Trimming took 9 bases from V and 0 from J, leaving 13 bases between them. Germline V gene sequence: CDR1 MNHEY, CDR2 SVGAGI. This CDR3 is 14 amino acids long. The chain's CDR3 is CASGASVSTDTQYF. For the CDR3, the DNA is TGTGCCAGTGGGGCCTCGGTGAGCACAGATACGCAGTATTTT.

CDR3 DNA: TGTGCCAGCAGTGAGAGGGCCCCCCAAGAGACCCAGTACTTC. Its protein is CASSERAPQETQYF. The chain combines TRBV25-1 with TRBJ2-5, with D possibly matching TRBD2 (5 bases). V lost 3 bases and J lost 1, with 9 bases in between. The CDR3 sequence is 14 residues long. CDR1 is MGHDK, CDR2 SYGVNS, per germline.

This chain joins TRBV6-5 and TRBJ1-1; 8 bases fit TRBD1. The V and J ends lost 5 bases and 6 bases, in that order; junction bases with no gene match: 8. Per germline, CDR1 MNHEY and CDR2 SVGAGI. The length of the CDR3 is 14 residues. CDR3: CASSRTGGAAEAFF. The CDR3 DNA sequence: TGTGCCAGCAGTCGAACAGGGGGGGCTGCTGAAGCTTTCTTT.